This T cell receptor (beta chain) was recorded in a study of CXCR3-negative and CXCR3-positive naive CD8 T cells (dated by TCRdb to between 2018 and 2020). Broadly, across the study: In total, about 135 million TRB reads were obtained, which works out to roughly 1.5 +/- 0.3 million reads per library. TRBV-TRBJ cluster analysis included naive subsets from 5 donors and memory cells from 3 donors. The diversity and physicochemical repertoire analyses included 11 donors pooled from two independent experiments. The paper as a whole reports these results and caveats: Within the same donor, TRBV-TRBJ usage looked similar between naive CXCR3-negative and CXCR3-positive cells, but memory cells had distinct patterns. Surface CD5, linked to self-reactivity in mice, was comparable between naive subsets; TCR interaction strength was therefore also inferred from TRB CDR3 physicochemical properties. Freshly isolated PBMCs were used for most assays because CXCR3 expression went down partially after cryopreservation. Compared with CXCR3-negative naive cells, CXCR3-positive naive cells had TRB CDR3s with higher hydrophobicity (lower Kidera factor 4), lower energy, and higher strength and volume indices. Comparably high repertoire diversity was found in both naive subsets, whereas much lower repertoire diversity was found in memory CD8+ T cells.

Each CD8+ T cell subset was flow-sorted in triplicate, with fewer than 350,000 cells per subset placed directly into RLT lysis buffer. To exclude memory contaminants, naive CD8+ T cells were stringently defined as CD45RO-CCR7+CD27+CD95-. Using standard density gradient centrifugation, peripheral blood mononuclear cells were isolated from buffy coats. A FACSAria III was used to flow-sort naive CXCR3-negative and CXCR3-positive CD8+ T cells. Total RNA was extracted from sorted cells with an RNeasy Mini Kit. Sequencing was carried out with a NextSeq 550. The Human TCR Profiling Kit (MiLaboratory) was used to prepare UMI-labeled 5' RACE TRB cDNA libraries. The full amount of extracted RNA was used for cDNA synthesis, and the full amount of resulting cDNA was used for PCR amplification. Libraries were prepared in parallel using an identical number of PCR cycles. As for the authors' bioinformatics: MIGEC and MiXCR extracted about 50,000 +/- 10,000 unique UMI-labeled TRB cDNA molecules per library, requiring at least two reads per UMI. An average of approximately 40,000 +/- 10,000 functional in-frame TRB CDR3 nucleotide clonotypes without stop codons was found per library. After downsampling to 5000 UMI-labeled TRB molecules per sample, diversity metrics, including normalized Shannon-Wiener and Chao1, were computed in VDJtools. VDJtools computed clonotype-size-weighted physicochemical properties of the central five CDR3 residues: interaction energy, strength, volume and Kidera factor 4. TCRdb reprocessed the reads and lists each CDR3 protein sequence as a single entry, with no DNA. The V and J calls shown here were made by TCRdb, not taken from the authors' results. The sample table records 70,000 to 95,000 distinct CDR3 sequences. 1.7% of the sample lies in the top ten.

Remarks on this clonotype: Its cognate antigen has yet to be identified.

CDR3 length: 14 amino acids, cysteine to phenylalanine. There is no recorded DNA. In the germline V gene, CDR1 corresponds to KGHSH and CDR2 to LQKENI. The receptor's source is a human donor in good health. Some clones in this sample may be carry-over from other donors' samples. What was sequenced was naive CXCR3- CD8+ T cells from blood. According to the study, the label for this sample's cell subset or site signals: CD45RO-CCR7+CD27+CD95- naive CD8+ T cells lacking CXCR3 (TNR3-). The chain employs TRBV18 and TRBJ2-1; with no DNA, the TCRdb D assignment of TRBD1 cannot be verified. The CDR3 corresponds to CASSSQGANNEQFF.